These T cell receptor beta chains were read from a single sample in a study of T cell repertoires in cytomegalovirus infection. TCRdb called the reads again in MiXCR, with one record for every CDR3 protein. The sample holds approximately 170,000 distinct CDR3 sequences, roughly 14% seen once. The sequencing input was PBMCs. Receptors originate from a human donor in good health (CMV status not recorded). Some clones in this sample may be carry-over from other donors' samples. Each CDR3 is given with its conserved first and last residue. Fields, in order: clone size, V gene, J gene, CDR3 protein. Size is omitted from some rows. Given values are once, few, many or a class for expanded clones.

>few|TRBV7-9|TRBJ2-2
CASRPGQSNTGELFF
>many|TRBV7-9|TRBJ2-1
CASSGTGGNEQFF
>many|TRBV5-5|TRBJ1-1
CASSLGGETEAFF
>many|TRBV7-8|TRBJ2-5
CASSSLTDKETQYF
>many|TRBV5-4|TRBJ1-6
CASSWGGGSNSPLHF
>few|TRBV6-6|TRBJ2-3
CASSGSGADTQYF
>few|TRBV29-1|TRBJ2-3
CSGGGTTSRTDTQYF
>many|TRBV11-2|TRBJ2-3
CASSFSGSSDTQYF
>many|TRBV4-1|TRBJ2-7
CASSQPVAGASYEQYF
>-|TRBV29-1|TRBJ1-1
CSVRQMNTEAFF
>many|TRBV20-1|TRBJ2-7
CSARSESSEQYF
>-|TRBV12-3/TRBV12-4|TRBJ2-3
CASSLSGGPYSTDTQYF
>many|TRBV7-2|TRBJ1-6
CASSFSGQGNSPLHF
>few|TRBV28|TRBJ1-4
CASSFRTGGSEKLFF
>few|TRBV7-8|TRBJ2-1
CASSPGTRRHNEQFF
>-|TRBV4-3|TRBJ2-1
CASSQDTTGFTNEQFF
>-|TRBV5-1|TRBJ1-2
CASSGHGGTDGYTF
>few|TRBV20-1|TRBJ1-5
CSASGGEGQPQHF
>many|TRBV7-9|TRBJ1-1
CASSLAGTTEAFF
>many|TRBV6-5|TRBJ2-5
CASSYSNAMRSQYF
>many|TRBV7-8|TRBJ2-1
CASRSPLGHEQFF
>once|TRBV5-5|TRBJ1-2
CASRPGTGGYGYTF
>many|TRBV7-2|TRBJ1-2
CASSSGQVPAYGYTF
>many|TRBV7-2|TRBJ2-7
CASSLGGTPLEQYF
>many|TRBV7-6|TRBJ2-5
CASSFRDRGWETQYF
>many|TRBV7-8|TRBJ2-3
CASNSQGKDTQYF
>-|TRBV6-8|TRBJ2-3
CASNPPGLVGLDTQYF
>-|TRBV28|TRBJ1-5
CASSQSGQLNQPQHF
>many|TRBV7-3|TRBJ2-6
CASSPGRRISGANVLTF
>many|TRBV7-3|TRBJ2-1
CASSFASGSSNEQFF
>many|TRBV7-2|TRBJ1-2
CASSSQTNYGYTF
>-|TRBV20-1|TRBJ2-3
CSARDLLARLAGGTSTDTQYF
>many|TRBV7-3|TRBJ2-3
CASSLMMGTDTQYF
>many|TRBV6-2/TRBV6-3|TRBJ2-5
CASSSTGLETQYF
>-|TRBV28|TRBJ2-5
CASTFSGRAQETQYF
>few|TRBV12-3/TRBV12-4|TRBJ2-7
CASSPSVEGVTYEQYF
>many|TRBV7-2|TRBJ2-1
CASSLDSGGAGRNEQFF
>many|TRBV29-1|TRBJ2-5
CSVEGTSGGPTETQYF
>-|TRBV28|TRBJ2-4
CASSLWGGGGNVDIQYF
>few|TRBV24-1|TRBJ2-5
CATSDTRGETQYF
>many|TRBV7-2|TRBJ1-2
CASSSSRMRANYGYTF
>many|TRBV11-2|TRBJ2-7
CASSSRGQVSSYEQYF
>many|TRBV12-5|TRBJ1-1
CASGLVAVKNTEAFF
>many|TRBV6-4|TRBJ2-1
CASSEGDGTSGKVEQFF
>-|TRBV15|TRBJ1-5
CATSSEGYNQPQHF
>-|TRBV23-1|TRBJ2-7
CARLEFDPWTGFGEQYF
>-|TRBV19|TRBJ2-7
CASSFPEDEQYF
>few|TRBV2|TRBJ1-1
CAISQFMGNTEAFF
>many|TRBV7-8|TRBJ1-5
CASSSRTGGRGSNQPQHF
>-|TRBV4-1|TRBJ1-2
CASSQDKRLSNYGYTF